The present T cell receptor (beta chain) was sequenced within a study of blood T cell repertoires in COVID-19. CDR1 and CDR2 from the germline V gene are GTSNPN and SVGIG (reference sequence). Trimming took off 1 base at V and 6 bases at J, with 12 bases between the two ends. The CDR3 is 13 amino acids. The authors' processing: Reference gene primer amplification gave estimated nucleated cell counts. Libraries were prepared by immunoSEQ multiplex PCR; TCRdb keeps only in-frame clonotypes and omits some of them. V and J calls and clone size are those listed in that table; D and trimming were worked out from the DNA. In the table there are 160,000 or so clones, about nine tenths of which are singletons. This clone has a handful of counts.

The TCR originated in a woman between 70 and 85 years old with acute or convalescent COVID-19. Sequenced input: peripheral blood. V gene TRBV30 combines with J gene TRBJ1-1; weak D call: TRBD1 (6 bases). CDR3 bases: TGTGCCTGGAGTGGAGATAGGACAGCTGAAGCTTTCTTT. Amino acid sequence: CAWSGDRTAEAFF.